Listed below are T cell receptor beta chains from one sample, sequenced in a study of T-cell memory formation after mild COVID-19. One entry per CDR3 protein results from TCRdb running MiXCR on the 5' RACE reads. The sample includes over 500,000 distinct CDR3 sequences, roughly 17% of them seen just once. Sequencing was done on a sample of PBMCs or a T cell subset sorted from them (not recorded which). The receptors were gathered from an adult woman who had mild COVID-19 (a few samples of this study predate the infection). Cell type and time point are not known. Both conserved end residues are part of each CDR3. The order of the fields is D gene, clone size, J gene, V gene, CDR3 protein, CDR3 DNA. D genes are given only for firm matches. Not every row has a clone size; where given, it reads once, few, many or a size class.

>TRBD1|few|TRBJ2-7|TRBV5-5
CASSFSWTGGRSSYEQYF
TGTGCCAGCAGCTTTAGCTGGACAGGGGGTCGTAGCTCCTACGAGCAGTACTTC
>NA|NA|TRBJ1-2|TRBV12-3/TRBV12-4
CASSLTLPRGSGYTF
TGTGCCAGCAGTTTAACGCTCCCTAGGGGCTCTGGCTACACCTTC
>TRBD2|NA|TRBJ2-1|TRBV11-2
CASSLWGGREQFF
TGTGCCAGCAGCTTATGGGGAGGGCGTGAGCAGTTCTTC
>TRBD2|NA|TRBJ2-2|TRBV3-1
CASSPPAGVETGELFF
TGTGCCAGCAGCCCCCCCGCGGGAGTGGAGACCGGGGAGCTGTTTTTT
>NA|NA|TRBJ2-7|TRBV11-3
CASSLWGLGYEQYF
TGTGCCAGCAGCTTGTGGGGTCTCGGCTACGAGCAGTACTTC
>NA|few|TRBJ1-1|TRBV5-1
CASSHEHTEAFF
TGCGCCAGCAGCCACGAACACACTGAAGCTTTCTTT
>NA|few|TRBJ1-1|TRBV25-1
CASSDLRRAFF
TGTGCCAGCAGTGATTTACGTCGGGCTTTCTTT
>TRBD2|few|TRBJ2-7|TRBV7-9
CASSLWEGRYEQYF
TGTGCCAGCAGCTTGTGGGAGGGACGGTACGAGCAGTACTTC
>NA|NA|TRBJ1-1|TRBV6-5
CASTLTGTLNTEAFF
TGTGCCAGCACCCTCACCGGGACACTGAACACTGAAGCTTTCTTT
>TRBD2|NA|TRBJ2-1|TRBV19
CASKRENWDEQFF
TGTGCCAGCAAGCGGGAGAATTGGGATGAGCAGTTCTTC
>NA|few|TRBJ1-5|TRBV27
CASKAGHLNQPQHF
TGTGCCAGCAAAGCCGGACACCTCAATCAGCCCCAGCATTTT
>NA|NA|TRBJ2-5|TRBV12-3/TRBV12-4
CASSDRNQETQYF
TGTGCCAGCAGTGACAGGAACCAAGAGACCCAGTACTTC
>TRBD1|NA|TRBJ1-1|TRBV19
CASTGQGWDTEAFF
TGTGCCAGTACCGGACAGGGTTGGGACACTGAAGCTTTCTTT
>NA|few|TRBJ1-3|TRBV19
CASTRTDRISGNTIYF
TGTGCCAGTACTAGAACTGACCGAATCTCTGGAAACACCATATATTTT
>TRBD1|NA|TRBJ2-7|TRBV3-1
CASSQGQGPPYEQYF
TGTGCCAGCAGCCAAGGACAGGGGCCCCCTTACGAGCAGTACTTC
>TRBD1|many|TRBJ2-1|TRBV7-8
CASSSGQGASNEQFF
TGTGCCAGCAGCTCGGGACAGGGGGCTTCCAATGAGCAGTTCTTC
>TRBD1|few|TRBJ2-7|TRBV18
CASSPGTESYEQYF
TGTGCCAGCTCACCCGGGACAGAGTCCTACGAGCAGTACTTC
>TRBD2|few|TRBJ2-1|TRBV4-3
CASSQDSLGTSSLNEQFF
TGCGCCAGCAGCCAAGACTCGCTCGGGACTAGTTCTTTAAATGAGCAGTTCTTC
>NA|few|TRBJ1-5|TRBV3-1
CASSQVLGYGNQPQHF
TGTGCCAGCAGCCAAGTATTAGGGTATGGCAATCAGCCCCAGCATTTT
>NA|once|TRBJ1-1|TRBV27
CASSFGVTEVAFF
TGTGCCAGCAGTTTCGGGGTCACCGAAGTAGCTTTCTTT
>NA|few|TRBJ2-7|TRBV29-1
CSVELAPYEQYF
TGCAGCGTTGAACTAGCCCCGTACGAGCAGTACTTC
>NA|few|TRBJ1-2|TRBV5-6
CASSLILATGGYTF
TGTGCCAGCAGCTTGATTCTGGCGACGGGAGGCTACACCTTC
>NA|NA|TRBJ1-6|TRBV15
CATSREQRRGSPLHF
TGTGCCACCAGCAGAGAGCAGCGACGGGGTTCACCCCTCCACTTT
>NA|once|TRBJ1-1|TRBV29-1
CSVAASNTEAFF
TGCAGCGTTGCCGCATCGAACACTGAAGCTTTCTTT
>TRBD1|NA|TRBJ1-2|TRBV7-9
CASSSPSDRPSHYGYTF
TGTGCCAGCAGCTCTCCGTCGGACAGGCCCTCTCACTATGGCTACACCTTC
>TRBD1|few|TRBJ2-3|TRBV5-1
CASSLDRGMSDTQYF
TGCGCCAGCAGCTTGGACAGGGGGATGTCAGATACGCAGTATTTT
>TRBD1|NA|TRBJ2-5|TRBV3-1
CASSQAYRGRETQYF
TGTGCCAGCAGCCAAGCCTACAGGGGGCGAGAGACCCAGTACTTC
>NA|NA|TRBJ1-1|TRBV20-1
CSELGDTEAFF
TGCAGTGAGTTAGGGGACACTGAAGCTTTCTTT
>NA|NA|TRBJ2-2|TRBV15
CATSPDPVGENTGELFF
TGTGCCACCAGTCCCGATCCCGTCGGGGAAAACACCGGGGAGCTGTTTTTT
>NA|NA|TRBJ2-7|TRBV21-1
CASSKGQGRGPLWPEQYF
TGTGCCAGCAGCAAAGGACAGGGTAGGGGACCCTTATGGCCAGAGCAGTACTTC
>TRBD2|many|TRBJ2-2|TRBV9
CASSVGGRNTGELFF
TGTGCCAGCAGCGTAGGCGGGAGGAACACCGGGGAGCTGTTTTTT
>TRBD1|few|TRBJ1-1|TRBV20-1
CSPDRGGTEAFF
TGCAGTCCTGACAGGGGGGGCACTGAAGCTTTCTTT
>TRBD2|many|TRBJ2-5|TRBV9
CASSVRPSGGKETQYF
TGTGCCAGCAGCGTACGACCCAGCGGGGGAAAAGAGACCCAGTACTTC
>NA|few|TRBJ2-3|TRBV19
CASSIGSRSTDTQYF
TGTGCCAGTAGTATAGGTAGCAGAAGCACAGATACGCAGTATTTT
>TRBD1|few|TRBJ1-1|TRBV5-6
CASSLQGDREAFF
TGTGCCAGCAGCTTGCAGGGGGACCGAGAAGCTTTCTTT
>NA|few|TRBJ1-1|TRBV20-1
CSARIHADGGTEAFF
TGCAGTGCTAGGATCCATGCGGACGGCGGCACTGAAGCTTTCTTT
>NA|few|TRBJ1-2|TRBV19
CASSMGSGGAPPNGYTF
TGTGCCAGTAGTATGGGGTCGGGAGGGGCACCACCCAATGGCTACACCTTC
>TRBD2|NA|TRBJ2-5|TRBV7-2
CASSLGVSGTETQYF
TGTGCCAGCAGCTTAGGCGTTAGCGGGACTGAGACCCAGTACTTC
>TRBD1|few|TRBJ2-4|TRBV6-2/TRBV6-3
CASRLTGGNIQYF
TGTGCCAGCAGATTGACAGGGGGAAACATTCAGTACTTC
>NA|NA|TRBJ1-2|TRBV6-1
CASSEDPGNYGYTF
TGTGCCAGCAGTGAAGACCCAGGGAACTATGGCTACACCTTC
>NA|NA|TRBJ2-3|TRBV6-6
CASSYDRKNTQYF
TGTGCCAGCAGTTACGACAGGAAGAATACGCAGTATTTT
>NA|NA|TRBJ2-3|TRBV7-9
CASSPSSTLSTDTQYF
TGTGCCAGCAGCCCGTCGTCGACATTAAGCACAGATACGCAGTATTTT
>NA|few|TRBJ2-7|TRBV29-1
CSVDPGTYEQYF
TGCAGCGTGGACCCAGGTACCTACGAGCAGTACTTC
>TRBD2|few|TRBJ2-7|TRBV7-9
CASSLGGSQSGQYF
TGTGCCAGCAGCTTAGGCGGGAGCCAATCGGGGCAGTACTTC
>NA|NA|TRBJ2-1|TRBV6-2/TRBV6-3
CASSQTYLQFF
TGTGCCAGCAGTCAGACGTACCTTCAGTTCTTC
>NA|NA|TRBJ2-1|TRBV9
CASSVERFGIYNEQFF
TGTGCCAGCAGCGTAGAAAGGTTCGGGATCTACAATGAGCAGTTCTTC
>NA|NA|TRBJ2-7|TRBV19
CASSIVGSLEQYF
TGTGCCAGTAGTATAGTAGGCAGCCTCGAGCAGTACTTC
>NA|many|TRBJ2-7|TRBV3-1
CASSQSYEQYF
TGTGCCAGCAGCCAATCCTACGAGCAGTACTTC
>TRBD2|NA|TRBJ2-5|TRBV9
CASSVVPAGRETQYF
TGTGCCAGCAGCGTAGTTCCAGCGGGACGAGAGACCCAGTACTTC